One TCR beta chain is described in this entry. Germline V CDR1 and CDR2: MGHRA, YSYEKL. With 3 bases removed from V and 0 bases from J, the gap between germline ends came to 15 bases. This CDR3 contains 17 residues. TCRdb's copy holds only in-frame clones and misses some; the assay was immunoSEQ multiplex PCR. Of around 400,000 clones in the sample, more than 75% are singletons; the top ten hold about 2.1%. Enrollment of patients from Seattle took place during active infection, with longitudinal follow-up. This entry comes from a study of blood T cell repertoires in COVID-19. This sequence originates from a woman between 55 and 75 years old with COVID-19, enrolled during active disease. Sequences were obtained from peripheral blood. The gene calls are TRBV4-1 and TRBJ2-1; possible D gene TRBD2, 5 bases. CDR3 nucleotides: TGCGCCAGCAGCCAGAACCCCGGGGAGAGCTCCTACAATGAGCAGTTCTTC. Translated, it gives CASSQNPGESSYNEQFF.